Shown below are 18 T cell receptor beta chains from a single sample sequenced in a study of cytotoxic CD8 clonotypes in ibrutinib-treated CLL (dated by TCRdb to the early 2020s). The label giving this sample's time point can be read as: progressive disease on ibrutinib. The library relied on the immunoSEQ multiplex PCR assay. TCRdb carries this immuneACCESS record with in-frame sequences only. Its versions omit some clonotypes, under half of them owing to an unresolved V gene in the studies checked, with the rest unexplained. The sample table contains 250,000 to 350,000 clones; only one count was recorded for about 72% of them. The ten largest account for around 5.1% of the sample. The starting material was PBMCs, obtained at disease progression, from a patient treated with ibrutinib. These receptor sequences come from a human donor with chronic lymphocytic leukemia.

The rearrangement uses TRBV18 and TRBJ2-5; D is unresolved. V gave up 1 base and J gave up 0 bases, with 12 bases separating them. CDR1 is KGHSH, CDR2 LQKENI, per germline. The CDR3 is made up of 16 amino acids. The CDR3 nucleotides are TGTGCCAGCTCACCACAAGGCAGGCCCTACCAAGAGACCCAGTACTTC. Its protein is CASSPQGRPYQETQYF.

The chain joins TRBV11-2 to TRBJ1-1, with 9 bases aligning to TRBD1. The germline V gene has CDR1 SGHAT and CDR2 FQNNGV. With V trimmed by 5 bases and J by 1 base, 8 bases remained unmatched. The CDR3 runs 16 residues. CDR3 in amino acids: CASSVSWTGANTEAFF. In nucleotides, the CDR3 is TGTGCCAGCAGCGTTTCGTGGACAGGGGCGAACACTGAAGCTTTCTTT. Full variable domain (remainder filled in from reference TRBV11-2 and TRBJ1-1): EAGVAQSPRYKIIEKRQSVAFWCNPISGHATLYWYQQILGQGPKLLIQFQNNGVVDDSQLPKDRFSAERLKGVDSTLKIQPAKLEDSAVYLCASSVSWTGANTEAFFGQGTRLTVV.

The rearrangement links TRBV5-1 to TRBJ1-4; D might be TRBD1 (6 bases). CDR3 length: 17 residues. Germline V CDR1 and CDR2: SGHRS, YFSETQ. Trimming left V 5 bases short and J 5 bases short, with 22 bases between. The CDR3 protein is CASSWGATATHNEKLFF. CDR3 bases: TGCGCCAGCAGTTGGGGGGCGACGGCGACTCACAATGAAAAACTGTTTTTT. Supplemented by reference TRBV5-1 and TRBJ1-4, the full variable domain reads KAGVTQTPRYLIKTRGQQVTLSCSPISGHRSVSWYQQTPGQGLQFLFEYFSETQRNKGNFPGRFSGRQFSNSRSEMNVSTLELGDSALYLCASSWGATATHNEKLFFGSGTQLSVL.

This clone turned up a few times. V gene TRBV9 combines with J gene TRBJ1-5; D might be TRBD1 (5 bases). Germline V gives CDR1 SGDLS, CDR2 YYNGEE. Trimming shortened V by 3 bases and J by 1 base, and 14 bases separated the two germline ends. There are 16 residues in the CDR3. This CDR3 reads CASSDGRQGSNQPQHF. The CDR3 coding sequence is TGTGCCAGCAGCGACGGGAGGCAGGGAAGCAATCAGCCCCAGCATTTT.

The rearrangement uses TRBV11-2 and TRBJ2-3, with 15 bases matching TRBD2. CDR1 SGHAT and CDR2 FQNNGV come from the germline V gene. The V and J ends lost 6 bases and 3 bases, in that order; junction bases with no gene match: 10. The length of the CDR3 is 18 residues. CDR3 sequence reads: CASRGLAGGRLRTDTQYF. The CDR3, as DNA: TGTGCCAGCAGGGGACTAGCGGGAGGACGTCTGAGAACAGATACGCAGTATTTT.

The genes are TRBV5-6 and TRBJ2-7, with D possibly called TRBD1 or TRBD2 (7 bases each). The V end lost 4 bases, the J end lost 2 bases, and 22 bases lay between the germline ends. This CDR3 is 17 amino acids long. CDR1 is SGHDT, CDR2 YYEEEE, per germline. The CDR3 reads CASSTQTGEGEAYEQYF. CDR3 DNA: TGTGCCAGCAGCACTCAAACAGGGGAGGGAGAGGCCTACGAGCAGTACTTC.

The V and J genes are TRBV6-6 and TRBJ1-5; TRBD1 agrees at 8 bases. The CDR3 consists of 15 residues. Trimming removed 8 bases from V and 0 bases from J; junction bases left unmatched: 6. Germline CDR1 is MNHNY and CDR2 is SVGAGI (reference sequence). CDR3 bases: TGTGCCAGCCGGGACAGGAGCTATAGCAATCAGCCCCAGCATTTT. Translation gives CASRDRSYSNQPQHF.

The chain recombines TRBV21-1 with TRBJ2-3; the DNA was not compared with TRBD2, the D call given in the table. TRBV21-1 is termed a pseudogene. The CDR3 contains 15 residues. The CDR3 protein is CASSTLRLGTDTQYF. CDR3 DNA sequence: TGTGCCAGCAGCACATTAAGACTAGGCACAGATACGCAGTATTTT.

The gene calls are TRBV15 and TRBJ2-2; 8 bases line up with TRBD1. V dropped 8 bases and J dropped 5; count of bases not matched to a gene: 13. Germline V lookup: CDR1 LNHNV, CDR2 YYDKDF (reference sequence). The CDR3 totals 16 residues. The CDR3 is CATRRTGLTITGELFF. The CDR3 coding sequence is TGTGCCACCCGACGGACAGGGTTGACTATTACCGGGGAGCTGTTTTTT.

This clone was seen a single time. This chain joins TRBV7-2 and TRBJ2-7; 9 bases align to TRBD2. Germline-derived CDR1 and CDR2 are SGHTA and FQGNSA. The length of the CDR3 is 18 residues. Trimming removed 1 base from V and 2 bases from J; junction bases left unmatched: 12. The CDR3 loop reads CASSLVAGAGRRPYEQYF. The DNA of the CDR3 is TGTGCCAGCAGCTTAGTAGCGGGAGCCGGCAGGAGACCCTACGAGCAGTACTTC.

This clone came up once. The chain couples TRBV7-2 to TRBJ2-7; TRBD1 matches at 8 bases. Germline V gene lookup returns CDR1 SGHTA and CDR2 FQGNSA. Losses at the gene ends were 4 bases for V and 3 bases for J; bases not matched to a gene: 8. The CDR3 spans 15 residues. The CDR3 sequence: CASSSWTGIYYEQYF. CDR3 coding DNA: TGTGCCAGCAGCTCTTGGACAGGGATCTACTACGAGCAGTACTTC.

CDR3 region: CASSSDKSQPQHF. The CDR3 region has the DNA TGTGCCAGCAGCTCCGACAAGTCTCAGCCCCAGCATTTT. This chain joins TRBV6-5 and TRBJ1-5; D unclear. The CDR3 is made up of 13 amino acids. The V end was cut by 6 bases, the J end by 6 bases, with 12 bases between. CDR1 and CDR2 from the germline V gene are MNHEY and SVGAGI.

This clone was seen just once. The chain links TRBV2 to TRBJ2-5; weak D call: TRBD1 (6 bases). This CDR3 region has 15 residues. CDR1 SNHLY and CDR2 FYNNEI come from the germline V gene. V gave up 7 bases and J gave up 5 bases, with 20 bases separating them. The CDR3 reads CASNEVPGQGETQYF. In nucleotides, the CDR3 is TGTGCCAGCAACGAAGTGCCAGGCCAGGGGGAGACCCAGTACTTC.

The chain combines TRBV14 with TRBJ2-4; no definite D call. V lost 1 base to trimming and J lost 8 bases, with 9 bases between them. From germline, CDR1 is SGHDN and CDR2 FVKESK. CDR3 length: 13 residues. The CDR3 region is CASSQGPGDIQYF. CDR3 DNA sequence: TGTGCCAGCAGCCAAGGGCCTGGGGACATTCAGTACTTC.

The rearrangement links TRBV18 to TRBJ2-7; perhaps TRBD1 as D (6 bases). The V gene's germline CDR1 is KGHSH and CDR2 LQKENI. V lost 2 bases to trimming and J lost 1 base, with 9 bases between them. The CDR3 extends over 14 amino acids. CDR3 DNA: TGTGCCAGCTCACCAGAGGACAGTTCCTACGAGCAGTACTTC. Residues: CASSPEDSSYEQYF.

The J gene is TRBJ2-5, the V gene TRBV4-3, with 8 bases identical to TRBD1. Germline-derived CDR1 and CDR2 are LGHNA and YSLEER. V gave up 1 base and J gave up 6 bases; unmatched junction bases: 4. The CDR3 totals 14 residues. The CDR3 spells CASSQGQGAKTQYF. The CDR3, as DNA: TGCGCCAGCAGCCAAGGGCAGGGGGCGAAGACCCAGTACTTC.

This chain links TRBV10-3 with TRBJ1-3, with D hard to call. Germline CDR1 reads ENHRY; CDR2 reads SYGVKD. Trimming shortened V by 4 bases and J by 4 bases, and 5 bases separated the two germline ends. The CDR3 length is 12 residues. CDR3: CAISGAGNTIYF. DNA of the CDR3: TGTGCCATCAGTGGGGCAGGAAACACCATATATTTT.

The chain combines TRBV9 with TRBJ1-3; D gene uncertain. Germline V CDR1 and CDR2: SGDLS, YYNGEE. Trimming removed 4 bases at V and 7 bases at J, with 15 bases between. This CDR3 has 14 amino acids. CDR3 loop: CASSKRVVGNTIYF. CDR3 DNA sequence: TGTGCCAGCAGCAAAAGGGTCGTTGGGAACACCATATATTTT.